Shown below are 6 T cell receptor beta chains from a single sample sequenced in a study of blood T cell repertoires in COVID-19. The data were produced by immunoSEQ multiplex PCR, yet TCRdb's version contains in-frame clones alone and is incomplete. The table has 81,000 or so clones, more than 80% seen once. The material sequenced was peripheral blood. Receptor source: a human donor in a cohort sampled during active COVID-19.

The rearrangement uses TRBV27 and TRBJ2-2; D is unresolved. The CDR3 extends over 14 amino acids. The germline V gene has CDR1 MNHEY and CDR2 SMNVEV (reference sequence). The V end was cut by 5 bases, the J end by 6 bases, with 13 bases between. DNA for the CDR3: TGTGCCAGCAGTGAGAGACAAGTTTCCGGGGAGCTGTTTTTT. This translates into CASSERQVSGELFF.

A few counts support this clone. The rearrangement uses TRBV4-1 and TRBJ2-3; TRBD2 matches 10 bases. CDR1 MGHRA and CDR2 YSYEKL come from the germline V gene. The CDR3 runs 15 residues. V shed 2 bases, J shed 1 base, and the junction held 0 bases outside the gene matches. The CDR3, as DNA: TGCGCCAGCAGCCAACTAGCGGGGGGCACAGATACGCAGTATTTT. It yields the protein CASSQLAGGTDTQYF.

The chain combines TRBV6-5 with TRBJ2-7; the match to TRBD2 covers 9 bases. V shed 11 bases, J shed 0 bases, and the junction held 5 bases outside the gene matches. The CDR3 extends over 13 amino acids. Germline-derived CDR1 and CDR2 are MNHEY and SVGAGI. The CDR3 spells CACGRGGSYEQYF. Written as DNA, the CDR3 is TGTGCCTGCGGGCGGGGGGGCTCCTACGAGCAGTACTTC.

J is TRBJ1-5 and V is TRBV28; 9 bases are shared with TRBD1. Per the germline V gene, CDR1 is MDHEN and CDR2 is SYDVKM. V shed 5 bases and J 6 bases; nucleotides not matched to a gene: 5. This CDR3 is 14 amino acids long. CDR3 DNA: TGTGCCAGCAGTAGAACAGGGGGCTCTCAGCCCCAGCATTTT. The encoded protein is CASSRTGGSQPQHF.

This clone has only one observation. This chain joins TRBV12-3 or TRBV12-4 and TRBJ1-2; 8 positions agree with TRBD1. This CDR3 comprises 13 residues. V was pared by 6 bases and J by 6 bases, with 6 bases of the junction left unmatched. DNA of the CDR3: TGTGCCAGCAGGAAGACAGGGGTGGATGGCTACACCTTC. This codes for CASRKTGVDGYTF.

This chain uses TRBV19 with TRBJ2-7; the D gene is possibly TRBD1 (6 bases). CDR1 is LNHDA and CDR2 is SQIVND in the germline V gene (reference sequence). The germline V and J ends were trimmed by 1 base and 4 bases, with 8 bases remaining between them. The CDR3 length is 13 residues. The CDR3 DNA reads as TGTGCCAGTAGTATAGGGACAGCTTACGAGCAGTACTTC. Residues: CASSIGTAYEQYF.